This T cell receptor beta chain came from a study of OX40 agonist ivuxolimab in advanced cancers. Sequencing was performed with immunoSEQ multiplex PCR; in TCRdb, only in-frame clones are kept and a portion is missing. The sample has 100,000 to 130,000 clones; 80% to 95% are singletons. V lost 3 bases to trimming and J lost 0 bases, with 8 bases between them. Germline V gene data show CDR1 as GTSNPN and CDR2 as SVGIG (reference sequence). This CDR3 contains 13 residues. Sample: CD4+ or CD8+ T cells sorted from blood, taken in a trial of the OX40 agonist ivuxolimab. The clonotype was recovered from an adult with an advanced solid tumor such as melanoma, head and neck, liver or kidney cancer. The V call is TRBV30, the J call TRBJ1-1; no clear D. CDR3 coding DNA: TGTGCCTGGAGACGCAGTCTGAACACTGAAGCTTTCTTT. Residues: CAWRRSLNTEAFF.